The clone carrying this TCR beta chain was counted ten times or more. This specimen belongs to a study of blood T cell repertoires in COVID-19. About the study: Donors in the United States, Italy and Spain gave samples during acute or convalescent COVID-19. PBMCs, B-cell-depleted T cells, or T cells provided the cDNA or gDNA that made up the material.

Germline V gene data show CDR1 as ENHRY and CDR2 as SYGVKD. V gave up 3 bases and J gave up 6 bases, with 9 bases separating them. This CDR3 has 12 amino acids. Per the original methods: Amplification of reference gene primers provided the estimated nucleated cell counts. The method was immunoSEQ multiplex PCR; TCRdb's version includes in-frame clones alone and lacks a portion of them. V, J and clone size reflect that table, while D and trimming were determined from the DNA. The sample records about 37,000 clones, 75% to 85% being singletons. The chain recombines TRBV10-3 with TRBJ2-7; weak D call: TRBD2 (5 bases). This clonotype originated in a woman in her sixties or seventies with acute or convalescent COVID-19. Sequences were obtained from peripheral blood. The CDR3 sequence: CAISDRGPEQYF. DNA for the CDR3: TGTGCCATCAGTGATCGCGGGCCCGAGCAGTACTTC.